The clone carrying this T cell receptor beta chain was recorded a few times. What it binds is not known. This sample was taken from a study of neoadjuvant anti-PD-1 for oral cavity cancer. Study-level findings and limits: TCR analyses covered only a few patients per response group.

Most PBMC samples had 400 to 550 ng input DNA in six replicates. The data were produced by immunoSEQ multiplex PCR, yet TCRdb's version contains in-frame clones alone and is incomplete. The top ten clones hold around 3% of a sample with about 6,900 clones, just under 75% of them seen once. The CDR3 is made up of 12 amino acids. This receptor was obtained from a person aged 35-80 years with oral cavity squamous cell carcinoma. This sample comprised PBMCs, obtained before nivolumab (anti-PD-1) treatment. The J gene is TRBJ2-3, the V gene TRBV21-1. TRBV21-1 represents a pseudogene. The CDR3 DNA follows: TGTGCCAGCAGCAAAGTCACAGATACGCAGTATTTT. Protein product: CASSKVTDTQYF.